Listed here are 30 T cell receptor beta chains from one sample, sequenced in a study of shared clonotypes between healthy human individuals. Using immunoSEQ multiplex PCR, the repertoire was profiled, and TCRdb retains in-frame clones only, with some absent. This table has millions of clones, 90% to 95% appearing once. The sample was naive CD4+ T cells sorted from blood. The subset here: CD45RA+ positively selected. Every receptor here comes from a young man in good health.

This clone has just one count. In DNA, the CDR3 is TGTGCCAGCAGTGAGACTGGCGCCGGGGGAACTGAAGCTTTCTTT. As protein: CASSETGAGGTEAFF. The chain carries TRBV6-1 and TRBJ1-1; possibly TRBD1 for D (5 bases). This CDR3 is built from 15 residues. Germline V lookup: CDR1 MNHNS, CDR2 SASEGT. V was trimmed by 3 bases and J by 5 bases, leaving 16 bases between them.

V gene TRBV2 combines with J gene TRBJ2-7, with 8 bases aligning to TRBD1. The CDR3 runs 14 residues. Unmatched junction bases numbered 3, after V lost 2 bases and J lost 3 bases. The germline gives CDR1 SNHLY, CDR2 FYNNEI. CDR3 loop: CASSEPGQGYEQYF. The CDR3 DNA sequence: TGTGCCAGCAGTGAACCTGGACAGGGCTACGAGCAGTACTTC.

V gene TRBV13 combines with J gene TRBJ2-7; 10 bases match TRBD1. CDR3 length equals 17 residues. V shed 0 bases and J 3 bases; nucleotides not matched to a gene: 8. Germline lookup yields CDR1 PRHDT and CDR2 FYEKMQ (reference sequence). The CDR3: CASSLGPTGQGNYEQYF. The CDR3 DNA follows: TGTGCCAGCAGCTTAGGCCCCACGGGACAGGGGAACTACGAGCAGTACTTC.

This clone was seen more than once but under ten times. This CDR3 reads CASCRDSWNSPLHF. The CDR3 nucleotides are TGTGCCAGCTGCCGGGACAGTTGGAATTCACCCCTCCACTTT. The chain has TRBV27 and TRBJ1-6; 7 bases fit TRBD1. V was clipped by 8 bases and J by 7 bases; unmatched bases: 8. The CDR3 runs to 14 residues. Germline CDR1 is MNHEY and CDR2 is SMNVEV (reference sequence).

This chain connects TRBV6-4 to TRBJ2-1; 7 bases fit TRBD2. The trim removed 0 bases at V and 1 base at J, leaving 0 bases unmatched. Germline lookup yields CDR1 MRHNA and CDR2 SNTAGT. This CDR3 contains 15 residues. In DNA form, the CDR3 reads TGTGCCAGCAGTGACTCACTAGCGTCCTACAATGAGCAGTTCTTC. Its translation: CASSDSLASYNEQFF.

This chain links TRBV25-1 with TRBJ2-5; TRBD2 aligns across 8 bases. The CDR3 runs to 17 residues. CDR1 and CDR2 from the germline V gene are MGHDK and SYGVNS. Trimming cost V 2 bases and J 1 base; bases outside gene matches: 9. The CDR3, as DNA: TGTGCCAGCAGTGAAGTGCCGGCGGGGGGCCCCCAAGAGACCCAGTACTTC. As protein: CASSEVPAGGPQETQYF.

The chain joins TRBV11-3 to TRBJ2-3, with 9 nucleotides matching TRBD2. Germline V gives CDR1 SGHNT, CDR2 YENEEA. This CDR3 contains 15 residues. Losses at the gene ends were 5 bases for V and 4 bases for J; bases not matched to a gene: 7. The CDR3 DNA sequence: TGTGCCAGCAGCGAAAGCGGGGGGCCCCCAGATACGCAGTATTTT. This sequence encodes CASSESGGPPDTQYF. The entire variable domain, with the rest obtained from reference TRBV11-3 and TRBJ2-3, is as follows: EAGVVQSPRYKIIEKKQPVAFWCNPISGHNTLYWYLQNLGQGPELLIRYENEEAVDDSQLPKDRFSAERLKGVDSTLKIQPAELGDSAVYLCASSESGGPPDTQYFGPGTRLTVL.

In nucleotides, the CDR3 is TGTGCCAGCAGCTTAAGGACAGGGGTGGAGACCCAGTACTTC. Its translation is CASSLRTGVETQYF. The genes are TRBV14 and TRBJ2-5; 9 positions match TRBD1. Germline values: CDR1 SGHDN, CDR2 FVKESK. CDR3 length equals 14 residues. The J segment lost 5 bases and the V segment lost 5 bases, leaving 6 bases of the junction unmatched.

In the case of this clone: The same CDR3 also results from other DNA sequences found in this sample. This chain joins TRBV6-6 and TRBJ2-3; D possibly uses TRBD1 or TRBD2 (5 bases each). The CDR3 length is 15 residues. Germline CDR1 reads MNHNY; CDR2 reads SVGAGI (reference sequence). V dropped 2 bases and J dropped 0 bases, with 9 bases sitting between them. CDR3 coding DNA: TGTGCCAGCAGTTACGGGGGATCTAGCACAGATACGCAGTATTTT. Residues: CASSYGGSSTDTQYF.

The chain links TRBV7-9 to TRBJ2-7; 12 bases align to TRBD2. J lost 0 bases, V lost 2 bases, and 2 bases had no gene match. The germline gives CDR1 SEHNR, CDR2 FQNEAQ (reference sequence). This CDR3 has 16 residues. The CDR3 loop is CASSLRTSGDSYEQYF. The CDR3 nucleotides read TGTGCCAGCAGCTTACGGACTAGCGGGGACTCCTACGAGCAGTACTTC.

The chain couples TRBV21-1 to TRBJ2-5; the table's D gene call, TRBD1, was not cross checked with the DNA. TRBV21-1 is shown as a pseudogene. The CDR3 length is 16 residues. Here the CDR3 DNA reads TGTGCCAGCAGCAAATGCCCCGGGACAGACGGGGAGACCCAGTACTTC. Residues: CASSKCPGTDGETQYF.

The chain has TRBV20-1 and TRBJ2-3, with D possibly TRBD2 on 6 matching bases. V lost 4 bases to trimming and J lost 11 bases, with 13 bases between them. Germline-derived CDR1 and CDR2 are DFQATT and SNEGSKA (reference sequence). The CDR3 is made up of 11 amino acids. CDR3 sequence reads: CSAIPGGVQYF. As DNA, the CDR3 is TGCAGTGCTATCCCCGGGGGAGTGCAGTATTTT.

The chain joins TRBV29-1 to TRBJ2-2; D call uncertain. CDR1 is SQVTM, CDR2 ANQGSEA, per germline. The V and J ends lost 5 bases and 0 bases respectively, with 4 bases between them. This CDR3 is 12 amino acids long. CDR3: CSVQANTGELFF. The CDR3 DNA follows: TGCAGCGTTCAGGCGAACACCGGGGAGCTGTTTTTT.

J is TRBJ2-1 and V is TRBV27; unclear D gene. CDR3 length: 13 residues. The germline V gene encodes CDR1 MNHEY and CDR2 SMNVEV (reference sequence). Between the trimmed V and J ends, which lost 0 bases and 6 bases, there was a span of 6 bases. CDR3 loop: CASSLSTFNEQFF. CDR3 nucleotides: TGTGCCAGCAGTTTATCCACTTTCAATGAGCAGTTCTTC.

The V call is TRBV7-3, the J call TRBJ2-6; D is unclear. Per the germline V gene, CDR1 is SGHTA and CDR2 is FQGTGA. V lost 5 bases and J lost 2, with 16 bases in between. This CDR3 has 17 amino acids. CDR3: CASSPNGRTAGANVLTF. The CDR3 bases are TGTGCCAGCAGCCCCAATGGCCGAACCGCTGGGGCCAACGTCCTGACTTTC.

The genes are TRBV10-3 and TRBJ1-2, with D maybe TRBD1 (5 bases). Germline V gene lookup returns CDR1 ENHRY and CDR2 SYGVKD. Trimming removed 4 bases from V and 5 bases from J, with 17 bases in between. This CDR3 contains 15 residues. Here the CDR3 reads CAISGVSGEGYGYTF. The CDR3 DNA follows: TGTGCCATCAGTGGCGTTTCGGGGGAGGGGTATGGCTACACCTTC.

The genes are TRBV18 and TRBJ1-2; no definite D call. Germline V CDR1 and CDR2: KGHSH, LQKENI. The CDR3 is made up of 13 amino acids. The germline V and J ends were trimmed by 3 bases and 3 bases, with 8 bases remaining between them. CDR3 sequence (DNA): TGTGCCAGCTCACCGGAAGAATACTATGGCTACACCTTC. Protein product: CASSPEEYYGYTF. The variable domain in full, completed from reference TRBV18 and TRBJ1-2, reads NAGVMQNPRHLVRRRGQEARLRCSPMKGHSHVYWYRQLPEEGLKFMVYLQKENIIDESGMPKERFSAEFPKEGPSILRIQQVVRGDSAAYFCASSPEEYYGYTFGSGTRLTVV.

As DNA, the CDR3 is TGTGCCAGCAGCTTGTTGCTAGCGGGAGTTATGAATGAGCAGTTCTTC. Translation: CASSLLLAGVMNEQFF. J is TRBJ2-1 and V is TRBV5-4; 10 bases map to TRBD2. CDR3 size: 16 residues. V trimming: 1 base; J trimming: 7 bases; junction bases outside the gene matches: 8. CDR1 SGHNT and CDR2 YYREEE come from the germline V gene (reference sequence).

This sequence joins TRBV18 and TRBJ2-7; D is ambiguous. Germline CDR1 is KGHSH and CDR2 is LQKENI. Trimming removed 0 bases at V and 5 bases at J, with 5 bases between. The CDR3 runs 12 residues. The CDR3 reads CASSPPNHEQYF. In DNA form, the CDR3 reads TGTGCCAGCTCACCACCCAACCACGAGCAGTACTTC.

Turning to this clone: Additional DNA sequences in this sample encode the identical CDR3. The CDR3: CASGGSNQPQHF. Here the CDR3 DNA reads TGTGCCAGTGGAGGAAGCAATCAGCCCCAGCATTTT. The chain is built from TRBV2 and TRBJ1-5; D gene uncertain. The V gene's germline CDR1 is SNHLY and CDR2 FYNNEI. The CDR3 has 12 amino acids. V lost 9 bases and J 1 base, leaving 7 bases between the germline ends.

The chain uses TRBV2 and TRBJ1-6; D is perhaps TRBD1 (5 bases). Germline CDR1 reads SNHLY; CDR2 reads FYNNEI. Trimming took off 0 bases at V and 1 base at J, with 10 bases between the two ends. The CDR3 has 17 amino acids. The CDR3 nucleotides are TGTGCCAGCAGTGAAGCTCTGAGGGGATCCTATAATTCACCCCTCCACTTT. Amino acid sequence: CASSEALRGSYNSPLHF.

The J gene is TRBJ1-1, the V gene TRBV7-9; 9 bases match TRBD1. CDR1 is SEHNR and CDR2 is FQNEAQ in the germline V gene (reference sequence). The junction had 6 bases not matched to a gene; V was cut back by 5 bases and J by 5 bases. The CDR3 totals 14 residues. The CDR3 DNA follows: TGTGCCAGCAGCCCCGGGACAGGGTTTACTGAAGCTTTCTTT. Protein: CASSPGTGFTEAFF.

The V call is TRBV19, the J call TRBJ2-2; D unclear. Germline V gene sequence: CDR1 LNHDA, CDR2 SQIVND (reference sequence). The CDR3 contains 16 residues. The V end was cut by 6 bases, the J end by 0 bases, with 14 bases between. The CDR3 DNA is TGTGCCAGTAGCCTCAGCCCGGGCGCGAACACCGGGGAGCTGTTTTTT. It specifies CASSLSPGANTGELFF. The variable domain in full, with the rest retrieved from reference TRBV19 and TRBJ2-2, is DGGITQSPKYLFRKEGQNVTLSCEQNLNHDAMYWYRQDPGQGLRLIYYSQIVNDFQKGDIAEGYSVSREKKESFPLTVTSAQKNPTAFYLCASSLSPGANTGELFFGEGSRLTVL.

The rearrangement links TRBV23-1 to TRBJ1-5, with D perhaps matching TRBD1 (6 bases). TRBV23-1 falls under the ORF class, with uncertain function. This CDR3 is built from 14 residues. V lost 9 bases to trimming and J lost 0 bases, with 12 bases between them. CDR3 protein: CARGATLSNQPQHF. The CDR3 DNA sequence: TGCGCCAGGGGGGCTACACTTAGCAATCAGCCCCAGCATTTT.

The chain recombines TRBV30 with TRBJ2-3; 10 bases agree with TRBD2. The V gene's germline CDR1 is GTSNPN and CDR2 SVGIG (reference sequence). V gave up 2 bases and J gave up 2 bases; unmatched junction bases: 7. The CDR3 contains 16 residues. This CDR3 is CAWSLIAGGPTDTQYF. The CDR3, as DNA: TGTGCCTGGAGTCTGATAGCGGGAGGCCCCACAGATACGCAGTATTTT.

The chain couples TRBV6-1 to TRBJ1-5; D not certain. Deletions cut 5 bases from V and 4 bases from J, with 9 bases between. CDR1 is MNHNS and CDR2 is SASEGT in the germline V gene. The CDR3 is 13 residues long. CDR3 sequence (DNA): TGTGCCAGCAGTACCACGGGAAATCAGCCCCAGCATTTT. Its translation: CASSTTGNQPQHF.

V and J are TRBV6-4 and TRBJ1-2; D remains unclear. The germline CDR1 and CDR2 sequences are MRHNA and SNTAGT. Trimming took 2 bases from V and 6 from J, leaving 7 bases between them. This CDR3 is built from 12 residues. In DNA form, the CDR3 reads TGTGCCAGCAGTGACCCCACGGATGGCTACACCTTC. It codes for CASSDPTDGYTF.

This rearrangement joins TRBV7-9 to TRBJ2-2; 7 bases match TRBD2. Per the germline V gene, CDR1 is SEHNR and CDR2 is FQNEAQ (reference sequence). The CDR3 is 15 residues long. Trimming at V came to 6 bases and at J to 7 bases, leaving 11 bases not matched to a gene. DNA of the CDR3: TGTGCCAGCAGTTCCCCGGGACTAAGGGGCGGGGAGCTGTTTTTT. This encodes CASSSPGLRGGELFF.

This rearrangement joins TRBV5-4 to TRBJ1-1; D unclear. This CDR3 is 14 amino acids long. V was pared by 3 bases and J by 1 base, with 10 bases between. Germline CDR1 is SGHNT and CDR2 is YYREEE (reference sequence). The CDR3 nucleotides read TGTGCCAGCAGCTATCAGGACGGGAACACTGAAGCTTTCTTT. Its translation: CASSYQDGNTEAFF.

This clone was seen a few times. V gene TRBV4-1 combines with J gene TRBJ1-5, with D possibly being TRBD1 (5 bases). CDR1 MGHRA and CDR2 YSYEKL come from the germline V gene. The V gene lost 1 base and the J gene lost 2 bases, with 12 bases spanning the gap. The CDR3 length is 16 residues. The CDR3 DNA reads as TGCGCCAGCAGCCAAGGTCATGGGGGGGGCAATCAGCCCCAGCATTTT. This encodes CASSQGHGGGNQPQHF.